This TCR beta chain was sequenced during a study of cytomegalovirus exposure and HLA in healthy donors. This CDR3 comprises 13 residues. Trimming cost V 5 bases and J 5 bases, with 8 bases left between them. The germline V gene has CDR1 SGHRS and CDR2 YFSETQ. This clone was seen only once. The study ran its PCR with 60 Vbeta and 13 Jbeta primers. This table comes from immunoSEQ multiplex PCR, and its TCRdb copy is limited to in-frame clones, with some not included. The data contain 110,000 or so clones, about 80% of them singletons. Specimen: PBMCs. This sequence joins TRBV5-1 and TRBJ1-6; no firm D call. The source of this sequence is a man aged 25 to 45 in good health and CMV-seronegative. The CDR3 DNA reads as TGCGCCAGCAGTTTCGGAGATAATTCACCCCTCCACTTT. Its translation is CASSFGDNSPLHF. The full variable domain, with the rest looked up from reference TRBV5-1 and TRBJ1-6, is KAGVTQTPRYLIKTRGQQVTLSCSPISGHRSVSWYQQTPGQGLQFLFEYFSETQRNKGNFPGRFSGRQFSNSRSEMNVSTLELGDSALYLCASSFGDNSPLHFGNGTRLTVT.